The T cell receptor (beta chain) described here comes from a study of shared clonotypes between healthy human individuals. Notes on the study in general: Naive subsets typically showed greater estimated richness than memory subsets.

CDR1 and CDR2 (germline): SGHAT, FQNNGV. The length of the CDR3 is 15 residues. The V gene end was trimmed by 5 bases and the J gene end by 2 bases; junction bases not matched to a gene: 4. Study donors comprised healthy, HIV-negative adults devoid of recent acute infection or vaccination. As regards this clone: Antigen: not known.

Using immunoSEQ multiplex PCR, the repertoire was profiled, and TCRdb retains in-frame clones only, with some absent. The sample carries 1.5 million to 1.9 million clones, around 98% recorded once. Sequences were obtained from naive CD4+ T cells sorted from blood. Specified subset: CD45RA+ positively selected. The sequence came from a man under 40 in good health. The chain couples TRBV11-2 to TRBJ2-1, with TRBD2 matching 9 bases. CDR3 sequence reads: CASSVGLATYNEQFF. The CDR3 nucleotides read TGTGCCAGCAGCGTAGGACTAGCGACCTACAATGAGCAGTTCTTC.